A selection of T cell receptor beta chains follows, all from one sample in a study of blood T cell repertoires in COVID-19. Profiling relied on immunoSEQ multiplex PCR, and the TCRdb table lists in-frame clones only, not all of them. The sample shows 200,000 to 250,000 clones, roughly 88% of them seen only once. Specimen: peripheral blood. All receptors come from a woman between 40 and 50 years old who had recovered from COVID-19. The CDR3 runs from the conserved cysteine through the conserved F or W.

J gene: TRBJ1-1
V gene: TRBV19
CDR3 protein: CASISRDSTEAFF

J gene: TRBJ2-5
V gene: TRBV11-3
CDR3 protein: CASSLGTGHHQETQYF

J gene: TRBJ1-5
V gene: TRBV18
CDR3 protein: CASSGIRGDQPQHF

J gene: TRBJ1-4
V gene: TRBV20-1
CDR3 protein: CSASSGNEKLFF

J gene: TRBJ2-7
V gene: TRBV7-2
CDR3 protein: CASSLGAGVPYEQYF

J gene: TRBJ2-3
V gene: TRBV5-1
CDR3 protein: CASSQRQGLNTQYF

J gene: TRBJ1-6
V gene: TRBV19
CDR3 protein: CASSIPDSGRRALLHF

J gene: TRBJ2-7
V gene: TRBV6-1
CDR3 protein: CASSDGTGDEQYF

J gene: TRBJ2-1
V gene: TRBV12-3/TRBV12-4
CDR3 protein: CASSNPAGLSQFF

J gene: TRBJ2-7
V gene: TRBV18
CDR3 protein: CASSPRDSYYEQYF

J gene: TRBJ1-2
V gene: TRBV18
CDR3 protein: CASSPQGENGYTF

J gene: TRBJ1-3
V gene: TRBV7-2
CDR3 protein: CASSAQTGPGNTIYF

J gene: TRBJ2-1
V gene: TRBV7-9
CDR3 protein: CASSLWLASSRNEQFF

J gene: TRBJ2-1
V gene: TRBV19
CDR3 protein: CASTSQLSYNEQFF

J gene: TRBJ1-2
V gene: TRBV9
CDR3 protein: CASSVVGEASYGYTF

J gene: TRBJ1-1
V gene: TRBV19
CDR3 protein: CASSISGTGSTEAFF